This TCR beta chain was captured in a study of blood T cell repertoires in COVID-19. Study in general: Acute and convalescent COVID-19 samples came from the United States, Italy and Spain.

TCRdb's table, derived via immunoSEQ multiplex PCR, lists solely in-frame clones and lacks some. Here the sample spans around 160,000 clones, under 95% being singletons. Trimming cost V 2 bases and J 7 bases, with 18 bases left between them. The CDR3 covers 15 residues. CDR1 is SGHAT, CDR2 FQNNGV, per germline. This chain joins TRBV11-2 and TRBJ2-7, with D perhaps TRBD2 (5 bases). This clonotype was obtained from a man between 60 and 70 years old with active or convalescent COVID-19. Sequenced material: peripheral blood. CDR3 sequence: CASSLTPAASGEQYF. The CDR3 region has the DNA TGTGCCAGCAGCTTAACCCCAGCGGCTTCGGGAGAGCAGTACTTC. Variable domain in full (rest from reference TRBV11-2 and TRBJ2-7): EAGVAQSPRYKIIEKRQSVAFWCNPISGHATLYWYQQILGQGPKLLIQFQNNGVVDDSQLPKDRFSAERLKGVDSTLKIQPAKLEDSAVYLCASSLTPAASGEQYFGPGTRLTVT.